Presented here are 20 T cell receptor beta chains from one specimen sequenced in a study of cytomegalovirus exposure and HLA in healthy donors. PCR used 60 Vbeta primers and 13 Jbeta primers. Measured with immunoSEQ multiplex PCR; TCRdb has only the in-frame clones, and not every one. The table has roughly 100,000 clones, about 16% seen once. The source material was PBMCs. Source of these receptors: a female donor in good health and CMV-seronegative.

This clone has more than one count but fewer than ten. The rearrangement links TRBV4-2 to TRBJ2-1; 9 nucleotides match TRBD2. With V trimmed by 1 base and J by 5 bases, 6 bases remained unmatched. The CDR3 loop spans 16 amino acids. The germline gives CDR1 LGHNA, CDR2 YNFKEQ. CDR3 sequence reads: CASSQGSGSVHNEQFF. The CDR3 region has the DNA TGTGCCAGCAGCCAAGGTAGCGGGAGTGTCCACAATGAGCAGTTCTTC.

This clone was observed at least ten times. The chain uses TRBV19 and TRBJ1-2; D is undetermined. Trimming stripped 2 bases from V and 0 bases from J, with 7 bases between. Germline CDR1 LNHDA, CDR2 SQIVND (reference sequence). The length of the CDR3 is 14 residues. The CDR3 protein is CASSINSPNYGYTF. CDR3 nucleotide sequence: TGTGCCAGTAGTATAAACAGCCCTAACTATGGCTACACCTTC.

In this sample, this clone turned up a few times. The J gene is TRBJ2-5, the V gene TRBV5-1; 9 bases agree with TRBD2. The CDR3 has 17 residues. The V and J ends lost 0 bases and 1 base, in that order; junction bases with no gene match: 7. Germline lookup yields CDR1 SGHRS and CDR2 YFSETQ. The CDR3 sequence is CASSLAPGGGAQETQYF. The CDR3 nucleotides read TGCGCCAGCAGCTTGGCCCCCGGCGGGGGGGCCCAAGAGACCCAGTACTTC.

This chain connects TRBV10-3 to TRBJ2-7; TRBD2 is a possible D gene (7 bases). The CDR3 has 15 residues. Trimming pared 6 bases from V and 5 bases from J, leaving 20 bases between. The germline V gene has CDR1 ENHRY and CDR2 SYGVKD. The CDR3 DNA reads as TGTGCCATCAGCGGGGGGCAATTGAATCTTGACGAGCAGTACTTC. Its translation: CAISGGQLNLDEQYF.

This clone was seen only a few times. V is TRBV30 and J is TRBJ2-7, with D possibly matching TRBD1 (6 bases). The V gene's germline CDR1 is GTSNPN and CDR2 SVGIG (reference sequence). This CDR3 spans 12 amino acids. V was cut by 4 bases and J by 0 bases, with 7 bases left in between. CDR3 nucleotide sequence: TGTGCCTGGACAGGGGCCTCCTACGAGCAGTACTTC. Amino acid sequence: CAWTGASYEQYF.

The DNA for the CDR3 is TGCGCCAGCAGCGTAGGAACCGGGACAGGGGGGTGGACCCAGTACTTC. It translates to CASSVGTGTGGWTQYF. V and J are TRBV5-1 and TRBJ2-5; 11 bases fit TRBD1. Germline loops: CDR1 SGHRS, CDR2 YFSETQ. After removal of 4 bases from V and 7 bases from J, the junction contained 12 bases not matched to a gene. CDR3 size: 16 residues.

The chain links TRBV27 to TRBJ2-7; D possibly corresponds to TRBD2 (6 bases). The V and J ends lost 8 bases and 0 bases respectively, with 11 bases between them. The CDR3 length is 13 residues. Germline V gives CDR1 MNHEY, CDR2 SMNVEV (reference sequence). In nucleotides, the CDR3 is TGTGCCAGCCGGGCGGGGATCTCCTACGAGCAGTACTTC. This codes for CASRAGISYEQYF.

This clone occurred a few times. The V and J genes are TRBV30 and TRBJ2-1; 10 bases are a match to TRBD1. With V trimmed by 5 bases and J by 2 bases, 0 bases remained unmatched. The germline gives CDR1 GTSNPN, CDR2 SVGIG (reference sequence). This CDR3 region has 13 residues. CDR3 residues: CAWGTGAYNEQFF. CDR3 nucleotide sequence: TGTGCCTGGGGGACAGGGGCCTACAATGAGCAGTTCTTC.

V gene TRBV6-5 combines with J gene TRBJ2-7; TRBD1 might be the D (6 bases). CDR3 length: 13 residues. V shed 6 bases and J shed 2 bases, with 11 bases lying between them. CDR1 and CDR2 (germline): MNHEY, SVGAGI. The CDR3 bases are TGTGCCAGCAGGCCAGGGGTCGCCTACGAGCAGTACTTC. It encodes CASRPGVAYEQYF.

Comment on this clone: This same CDR3 is encoded by further DNA sequences in the sample. The chain links TRBV6-1 to TRBJ2-2; the match to TRBD1 covers 7 bases. Trimming took 6 bases from V and 5 from J; bases not matched to a gene: 3. This CDR3 is built from 13 residues. Germline V CDR1 and CDR2: MNHNS, SASEGT. The CDR3 coding sequence is TGTGCCAGCAGAGGGGGCGATACCGGGGAGCTGTTTTTT. Encoded protein: CASRGGDTGELFF.

In its sample, this clone was seen a few times. The chain uses TRBV5-4 and TRBJ2-2, with TRBD2 as a possible D gene (6 bases). The CDR3 has 16 residues. Between the trimmed V and J ends, which lost 0 bases and 1 base, there was a span of 10 bases. Looked up from germline, CDR1 is SGHNT and CDR2 is YYREEE (reference sequence). CDR3 amino acids: CASSLVGGRNTGELFF. The CDR3 DNA sequence: TGTGCCAGCAGCTTGGTTGGGGGGAGGAACACCGGGGAGCTGTTTTTT.

This chain connects TRBV6-1 to TRBJ2-1; 7 positions agree with TRBD1. With V trimmed by 3 bases and J by 5 bases, 7 bases remained unmatched. Germline assignment: CDR1 MNHNS and CDR2 SASEGT. The CDR3 has 15 amino acids. The CDR3, as DNA: TGTGCCAGCAGTGACCCCGGGACAGCTAACAATGAGCAGTTCTTC. This sequence encodes CASSDPGTANNEQFF.

This clone was counted a few times. The V gene is TRBV28, the J gene TRBJ2-1; D perhaps matches TRBD1 (5 bases). The CDR3 length is 14 residues. V was cut by 3 bases and J by 3 bases, with 9 bases left in between. CDR1 MDHEN and CDR2 SYDVKM come from the germline V gene. CDR3 residues: CASSFGAGYNEQFF. Written as DNA, the CDR3 is TGTGCCAGCAGTTTTGGGGCAGGCTACAATGAGCAGTTCTTC.

This rearrangement joins TRBV9 to TRBJ2-3, with a possible D match to TRBD2 (5 bases). Per germline, CDR1 SGDLS and CDR2 YYNGEE. This CDR3 contains 14 residues. Trimming shortened V by 6 bases and J by 4 bases, and 15 bases separated the two germline ends. CDR3 amino acids: CASNKAGWADTQYF. The CDR3, as DNA: TGTGCCAGCAACAAGGCGGGTTGGGCAGATACGCAGTATTTT.

This clone was found a few times. The V gene is TRBV19, the J gene TRBJ1-5; a weak D match, TRBD1 (5 bases). CDR3 length: 13 residues. The V end was cut by 3 bases, the J end by 4 bases, with 7 bases between. From germline, CDR1 is LNHDA and CDR2 SQIVND (reference sequence). The CDR3 DNA reads as TGTGCCAGTAGTATTGGGACTAATCAGCCCCAGCATTTT. Translation: CASSIGTNQPQHF. Full variable domain (missing parts from reference TRBV19 and TRBJ1-5): DGGITQSPKYLFRKEGQNVTLSCEQNLNHDAMYWYRQDPGQGLRLIYYSQIVNDFQKGDIAEGYSVSREKKESFPLTVTSAQKNPTAFYLCASSIGTNQPQHFGDGTRLSIL.

A few counts support this clone. The chain carries TRBV6-5 and TRBJ2-5; D is unclear. The germline V and J ends were trimmed by 2 bases and 1 base, with 8 bases remaining between them. CDR1 MNHEY and CDR2 SVGAGI come from the germline V gene. The CDR3 has 14 residues. The CDR3 DNA follows: TGTGCCAGCAGTTACGGTAGTGCCCAAGAGACCCAGTACTTC. As protein: CASSYGSAQETQYF.

The chain has TRBV2 and TRBJ2-5; no clear D. Germline CDR1 is SNHLY and CDR2 is FYNNEI. The CDR3 sequence is 11 residues long. V lost 6 bases, J lost 5 bases, and 7 bases lay in between. The CDR3 spells CASSQWETQYF. For the CDR3, the DNA is TGTGCCAGCAGCCAGTGGGAGACCCAGTACTTC.

The chain recombines TRBV2 with TRBJ1-3; 8 bases are shared with TRBD1. V shed 6 bases, J shed 2 bases, and the junction held 3 bases outside the gene matches. Germline V gene data show CDR1 as SNHLY and CDR2 as FYNNEI. The CDR3 runs 14 residues. The CDR3 DNA is TGTGCCAGCAGGAGGACAGGGCCTGGAAACACCATATATTTT. Translation gives CASRRTGPGNTIYF.

This sequence joins TRBV4-3 and TRBJ2-1; 9 bases line up with TRBD1. Per germline, CDR1 LGHNA and CDR2 YSLEER. This CDR3 is built from 16 residues. With 1 base clipped from V and 4 bases from J, the junction kept 5 bases outside the gene matches. CDR3 nucleotide sequence: TGCGCCAGCAGCCAAGCCTGGGACAGGGAATACAATGAGCAGTTCTTC. It is translated as CASSQAWDREYNEQFF.

The CDR3 DNA is TGTGCCAGCAGTGAAGCTGGGGGACAGAATCAGCCCCAGCATTTT. It specifies CASSEAGGQNQPQHF. The chain recombines TRBV6-1 with TRBJ1-5; 7 bases are a match to TRBD1. The CDR3 loop spans 15 amino acids. Germline V gives CDR1 MNHNS, CDR2 SASEGT. V lost 0 bases to trimming and J lost 4 bases; unmatched junction nucleotides: 3.